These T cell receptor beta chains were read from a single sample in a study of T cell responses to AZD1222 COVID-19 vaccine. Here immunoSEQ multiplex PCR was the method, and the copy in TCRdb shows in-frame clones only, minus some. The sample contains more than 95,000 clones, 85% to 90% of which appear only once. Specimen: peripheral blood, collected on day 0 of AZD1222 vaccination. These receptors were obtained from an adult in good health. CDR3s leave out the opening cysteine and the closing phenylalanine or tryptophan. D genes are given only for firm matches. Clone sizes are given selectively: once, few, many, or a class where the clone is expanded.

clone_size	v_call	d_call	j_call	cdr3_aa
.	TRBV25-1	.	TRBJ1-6	ASSRDTGSPLH
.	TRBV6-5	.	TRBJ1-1	ASSYRAANTEAF
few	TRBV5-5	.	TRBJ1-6	ASTPRRGENSPLH
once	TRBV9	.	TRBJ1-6	ASSVDRDSPLH
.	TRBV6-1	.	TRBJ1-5	ASSEYAAQPQH
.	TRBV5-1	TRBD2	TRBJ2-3	ASSLELAGADTQY
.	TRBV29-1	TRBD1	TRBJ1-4	SAMGQGSEKLF
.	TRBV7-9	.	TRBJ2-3	ASSLGGSDTQY
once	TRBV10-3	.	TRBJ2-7	AISRQTYEQY
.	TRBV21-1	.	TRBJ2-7	ASSKGGTPSYEQY
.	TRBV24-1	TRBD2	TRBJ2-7	ATSHSGTSVYEQY
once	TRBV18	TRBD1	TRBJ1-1	ASSPDRGVGSEAF
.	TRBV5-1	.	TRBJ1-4	ASSLDPGVNEKLF
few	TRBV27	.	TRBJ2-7	AKQGDTSYEQY
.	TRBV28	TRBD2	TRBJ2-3	ASSDPGGGPSDTQY
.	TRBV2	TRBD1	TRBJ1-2	ASFRDRGDGYT
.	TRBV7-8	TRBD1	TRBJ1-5	ASSLARDRVNQPQH
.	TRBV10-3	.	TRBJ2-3	AISLGGPTDTQY
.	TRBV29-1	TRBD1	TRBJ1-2	SVGQGANYGYT
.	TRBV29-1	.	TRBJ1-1	SVGGPRNTEAF
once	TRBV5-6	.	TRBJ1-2	ASSPQGTGRSGYT
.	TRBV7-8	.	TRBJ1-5	ASSFSGGQPQH
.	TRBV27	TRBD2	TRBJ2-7	ASSLAGAPEQY
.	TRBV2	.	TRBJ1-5	ASSTARYSNQPQH
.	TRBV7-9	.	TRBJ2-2	ASSLATGLNTGELF
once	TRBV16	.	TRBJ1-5	ASSQFGFGNQPQH
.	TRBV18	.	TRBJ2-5	ASSPWGTGETQY
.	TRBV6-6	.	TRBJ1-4	ASSYPRNEKLF
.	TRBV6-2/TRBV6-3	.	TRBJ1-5	ASSYSYGGASNQPQH
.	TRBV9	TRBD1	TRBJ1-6	ASSDRPGQGALGSYNSPLH
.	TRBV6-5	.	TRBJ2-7	ASSYALAYEQY
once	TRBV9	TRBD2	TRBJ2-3	ASSVGPAGDSTDTQY
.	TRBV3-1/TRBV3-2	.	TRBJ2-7	ASSQDSYPSSYEQY
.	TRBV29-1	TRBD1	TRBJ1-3	SVGQGNGGNTIY